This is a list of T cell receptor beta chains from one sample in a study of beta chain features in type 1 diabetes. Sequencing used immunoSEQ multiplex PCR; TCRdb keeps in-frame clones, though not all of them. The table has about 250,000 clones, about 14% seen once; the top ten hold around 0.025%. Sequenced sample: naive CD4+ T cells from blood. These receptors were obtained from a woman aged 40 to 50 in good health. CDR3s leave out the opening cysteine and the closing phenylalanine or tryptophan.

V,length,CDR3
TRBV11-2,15,ASSLDQGQGALREQY
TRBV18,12,ASSLARDSYEQY
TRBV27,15,ASSFKGTFRSTDTQY
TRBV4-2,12,ASSQEGIDYEQY
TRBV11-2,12,ASSFLRGGVEQF
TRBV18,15,ASSPPNRGGYQETQY
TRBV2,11,ATQGQEHNEQF
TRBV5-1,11,ASSLQGGETQY
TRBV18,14,ASSLTVGQGDHEQY
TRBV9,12,ASSVGDRGEKLF
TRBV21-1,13,ASSKGDPRVETQY
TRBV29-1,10,SAEGAYNEQF